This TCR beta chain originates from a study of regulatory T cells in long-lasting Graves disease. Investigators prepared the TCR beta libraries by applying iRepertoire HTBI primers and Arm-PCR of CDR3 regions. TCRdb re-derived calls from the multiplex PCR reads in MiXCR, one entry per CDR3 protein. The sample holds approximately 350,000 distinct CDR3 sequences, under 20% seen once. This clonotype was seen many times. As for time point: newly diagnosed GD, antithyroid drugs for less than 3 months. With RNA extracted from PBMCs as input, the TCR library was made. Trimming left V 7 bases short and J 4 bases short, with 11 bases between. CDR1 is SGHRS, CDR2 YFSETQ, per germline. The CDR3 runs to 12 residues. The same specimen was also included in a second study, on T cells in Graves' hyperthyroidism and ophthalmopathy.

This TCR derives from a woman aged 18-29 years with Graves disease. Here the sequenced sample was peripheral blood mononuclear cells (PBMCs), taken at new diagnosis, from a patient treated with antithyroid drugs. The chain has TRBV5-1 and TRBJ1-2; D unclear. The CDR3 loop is CASGDDSYGYTF. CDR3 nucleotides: TGCGCCAGCGGTGACGATTCCTATGGCTACACCTTC.